The table lists the clone carrying this T cell receptor beta chain with a few counts. Its target is not known. The CDR3 is 16 amino acids. Per germline, CDR1 KGHSH and CDR2 LQKENI. The junction had 8 bases not matched to a gene; V was cut back by 3 bases and J by 5 bases. MiXCR was run by TCRdb on the 5' RACE reads, yielding one entry per CDR3 protein. The sample holds about 46,000 distinct CDR3 sequences, roughly 10% seen once. This specimen comes from a study of early T cells in non-severe SARS-CoV-2 infection. Overall study context: Chains stayed unpaired after sequencing of bulk RNA from unsorted whole blood. General observations from the study: Lookups in VDJdb leaned toward anti-spike CD8 responses and missed private and CD4 specificities.

This chain connects TRBV18 to TRBJ2-5; 11 nucleotides line up with TRBD2. Sequenced: whole blood. The TCR was taken from an adult who was a healthcare worker with PCR-confirmed SARS-CoV-2 infection or an uninfected control (not recorded which). The CDR3 DNA reads as TGTGCCAGCTCACCCCTAGCGGGAGGCCGGTGGGAGACCCAGTACTTC. Its translation: CASSPLAGGRWETQYF.